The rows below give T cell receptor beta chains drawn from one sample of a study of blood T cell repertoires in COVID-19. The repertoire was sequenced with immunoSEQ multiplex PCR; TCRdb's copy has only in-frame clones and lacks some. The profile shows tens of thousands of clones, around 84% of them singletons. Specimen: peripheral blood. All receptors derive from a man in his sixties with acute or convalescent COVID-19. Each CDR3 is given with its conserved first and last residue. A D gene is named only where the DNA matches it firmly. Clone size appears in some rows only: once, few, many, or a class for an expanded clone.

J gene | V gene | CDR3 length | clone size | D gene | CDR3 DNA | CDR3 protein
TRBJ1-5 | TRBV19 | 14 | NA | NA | TGTGCCAGTAGTACAGGACAGTTTATTCAGCCCCAGCATTTT | CASSTGQFIQPQHF
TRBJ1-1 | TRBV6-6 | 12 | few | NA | TGTGCCAGCAGGACACCGGTAACTGAAGCTTTCTTT | CASRTPVTEAFF
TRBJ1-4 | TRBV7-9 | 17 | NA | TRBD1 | TGTGCCAGCAGCTTAGCGGGGCGGACAGGGCTTCGCGAAAAACTGTTTTTT | CASSLAGRTGLREKLFF
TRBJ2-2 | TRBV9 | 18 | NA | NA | TGTGCCAGCAGCCCTACTCCAAGGGGGGGGTCGAACACCGGGGAGCTGTTTTTT | CASSPTPRGGSNTGELFF
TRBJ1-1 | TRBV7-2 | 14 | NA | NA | TGTGCCAGCCAAGAGCAGGGAATGAACACTGAAGCTTTCTTT | CASQEQGMNTEAFF
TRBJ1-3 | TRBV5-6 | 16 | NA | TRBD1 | TGTGCCAGCAGTCACGGGACAGGGAACTCTGGAAACACCATATATTTT | CASSHGTGNSGNTIYF
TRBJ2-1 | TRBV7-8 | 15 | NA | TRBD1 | TGTGCCAGCAGCGCGGGGGACAGGGTTTTAGGTAGGCAGTTCTTC | CASSAGDRVLGRQFF
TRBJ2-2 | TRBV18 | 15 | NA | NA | TGTGCCAGCTTAGGACAGCACGCGAACACCGGGGAGCTGTTTTTT | CASLGQHANTGELFF
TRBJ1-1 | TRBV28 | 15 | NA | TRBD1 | TGTGCCAGCAGTCCGCGGACAGGGAATAAGTATGAAGCTTTCTTT | CASSPRTGNKYEAFF
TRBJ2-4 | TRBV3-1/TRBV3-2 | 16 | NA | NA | TGTGCCAGCAGCCAAGACATCGGACTAGCCAAAAACATTCAGTACTTC | CASSQDIGLAKNIQYF
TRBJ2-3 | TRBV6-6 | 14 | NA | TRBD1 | TGTGCCAGCAGGGGACAGGGAGGACGCGATACGCAGTATTTT | CASRGQGGRDTQYF
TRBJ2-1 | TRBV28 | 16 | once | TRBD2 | TGTGCCAGCATTCACTCTAGCGGGGGCCTTTACAATGAGCAGTTCTTC | CASIHSSGGLYNEQFF
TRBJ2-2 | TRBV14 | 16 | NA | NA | TGTGCCAGCAGCCACTTGAGAGACTCGAACACCGGGGAGCTGTTTTTT | CASSHLRDSNTGELFF
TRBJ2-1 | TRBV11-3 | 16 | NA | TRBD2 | TGTGCCAGCAGCTTAGGGACTAGCGGGGGGCAGGGGGAGCAGTTCTTC | CASSLGTSGGQGEQFF
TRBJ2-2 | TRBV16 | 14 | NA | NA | TGTGCCAGCAGCCACGGAGTTAACGCCGGGGAGCTGTTTTTT | CASSHGVNAGELFF
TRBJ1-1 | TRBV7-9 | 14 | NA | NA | TGTGCCAGCAGCGCAGGAGGGTCGAACACTGAAGCTTTCTTT | CASSAGGSNTEAFF
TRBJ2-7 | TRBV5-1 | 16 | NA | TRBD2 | TGCGCCAGCAGCTTGGTGGCTAGCGGTAGCTCCTACGAGCAGTACTTC | CASSLVASGSSYEQYF
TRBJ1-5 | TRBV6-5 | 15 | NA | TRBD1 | TGTGCCAGCAGTTTCACGGGACAGAGCAATCAGCCCCAGCATTTT | CASSFTGQSNQPQHF
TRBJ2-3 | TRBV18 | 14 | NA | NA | TGTGCCAGCTCCCTCAGGGGTAGCACAGATACGCAGTATTTT | CASSLRGSTDTQYF
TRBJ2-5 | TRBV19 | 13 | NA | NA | TGTGCCAGTAGTGACTCGGGCGGGGAGACCCAGTACTTC | CASSDSGGETQYF
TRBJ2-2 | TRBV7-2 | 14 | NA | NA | TGTGCCAGCAGCTTCTCCGGAGACACCGGGGAGCTGTTTTTT | CASSFSGDTGELFF
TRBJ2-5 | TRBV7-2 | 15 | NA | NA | TGTGCCAGCAGCTCAGACGGCGGGTTCATAGAGACCCAGTACTTC | CASSSDGGFIETQYF
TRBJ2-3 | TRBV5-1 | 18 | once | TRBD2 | TGCGCCAGCAGCTTGGCCTGGACACTAGCGGGGGTCACAGATACGCAGTATTTT | CASSLAWTLAGVTDTQYF
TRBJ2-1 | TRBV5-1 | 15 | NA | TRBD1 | TGCGCCAGCAGGATGCGGACAGGGACGGTCAATGAGCAGTTCTTC | CASRMRTGTVNEQFF
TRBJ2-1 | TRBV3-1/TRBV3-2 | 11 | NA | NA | TGTGCCAGCAGAGGGGCCAATGAGCAGTTCTTC | CASRGANEQFF
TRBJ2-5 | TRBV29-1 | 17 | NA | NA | TGCAGCGTTGAAGCCTGGTACGAACAGGTGGGAAAAGAGACCCAGTACTTC | CSVEAWYEQVGKETQYF